This TCR beta chain was retrieved from a study of OX40 agonist ivuxolimab in advanced cancers. With regard to this clone: Its antigen remains unidentified.

Patients who had autoimmune disease history or got systemic immunosuppression were left out. The table came from immunoSEQ multiplex PCR; TCRdb's copy has only in-frame clones and leaves some out. The sample consists of more than 20,000 clones, 73% of them appearing once. V lost 1 base to trimming and J lost 9 bases, with 9 bases between them. Germline CDR1 and CDR2: LNHDA and SQIVND (reference sequence). The CDR3 runs 12 residues. Study observations and caveats: Expanded clones belonging to CD8+ T cells outnumbered, on average, those of CD4+.

The TCR comes from an adult with an advanced solid tumor such as melanoma, head and neck, liver or kidney cancer. V and J are TRBV19 and TRBJ2-5; a possible D gene is TRBD2 (5 bases). Sequencing was performed on CD4+ or CD8+ T cells sorted from blood, taken in a trial of the OX40 agonist ivuxolimab. The CDR3 protein is CASSIAWEPQYF. The CDR3 DNA reads as TGTGCCAGTAGTATAGCTTGGGAGCCCCAGTACTTC.